This T cell receptor (beta chain) comes out of a study of CXCR3-negative and CXCR3-positive naive CD8 T cells. Broader study findings: TRB CDR3s were more hydrophobic in CXCR3-positive than in CXCR3-negative naive cells.

A note on this clonotype: Its antigen is not known.

The TRB cDNA libraries were prepared by 5' RACE with UMI labels. Each CDR3 protein gets one entry in TCRdb, which reprocessed the 5' RACE reads and gives no DNA. Its table lists roughly 120,000 distinct CDR3 sequences. Material: naive CXCR3+ CD8+ T cells from blood. Noted subset: CD45RO-CCR7+CD27+CD95- naive CD8+ T cells expressing CXCR3 (TNR3+). The sequence came from a human donor in good health. Some clones in this sample may be carry-over from other donors' samples.

The CDR3 loop is CSARGLAGSGELFF. The rearrangement joins TRBV20-1 to TRBJ2-2; the TRBD2 assignment by TCRdb is unverifiable without DNA. This CDR3 contains 14 residues. In germline, CDR1 is DFQATT, CDR2 SNEGSKA (reference sequence).